The next 31 T cell receptor beta chains were all read from a single sample in a study of blood T cell repertoires in COVID-19. Only in-frame clones appear in the TCRdb table, and some are missing; sequencing was by immunoSEQ multiplex PCR. The repertoire holds approximately 230,000 clones, 88% seen once, with 2.1% in the top ten. The material sequenced was peripheral blood. The source is a woman in her thirties or forties who had recovered from COVID-19.

J is TRBJ2-5 and V is TRBV27; D possibly corresponds to TRBD2 (6 bases). The length of the CDR3 is 13 residues. The germline V gene encodes CDR1 MNHEY and CDR2 SMNVEV (reference sequence). V lost 5 bases, J lost 5 bases, and 12 bases lay in between. The CDR3 loop reads CASSTGVLETQYF. In DNA form, the CDR3 reads TGTGCCAGCAGTACGGGGGTTCTGGAGACCCAGTACTTC.

This chain connects TRBV3-1 (or the pseudogene TRBV3-2) to TRBJ1-1; weak D call: TRBD1 (6 bases). V was trimmed by 3 bases and J by 2 bases, leaving 19 bases between them. The germline CDR1 and CDR2 sequences are LGHDT and YNNKEL (reference sequence). The CDR3 has 17 residues. For the CDR3, the DNA is TGTGCCAGCAGCCAGATCGCGGCGGGGGCAGGAAACACTGAAGCTTTCTTT. This gives the protein CASSQIAAGAGNTEAFF.

This clone was recorded once. The chain carries TRBV6-1 and TRBJ2-7; D gene uncertain. Trimming pared 0 bases from V and 10 bases from J, leaving 13 bases between. Germline V lookup: CDR1 MNHNS, CDR2 SASEGT. This CDR3 region has 13 residues. CDR3 sequence reads: CASSEAGIMIQYF. The CDR3 coding sequence is TGTGCCAGCAGTGAAGCTGGCATAATGATACAGTACTTC.

This clone was detected a few times. The chain combines TRBV7-2 with TRBJ1-6; D call uncertain. Germline CDR1 reads SGHTA; CDR2 reads FQGNSA. The CDR3 has 18 residues. V lost 5 bases and J 1 base, leaving 18 bases between the germline ends. The CDR3 loop is CASSPHAGTASYNSPLHF. CDR3 DNA: TGTGCCAGCAGCCCTCACGCGGGAACGGCGTCCTATAATTCACCCCTCCACTTT.

J is TRBJ2-7 and V is TRBV19, with D perhaps TRBD2 (5 bases). With 2 bases removed from V and 1 base from J, the gap between germline ends came to 15 bases. CDR1 is LNHDA and CDR2 is SQIVND in the germline V gene (reference sequence). This CDR3 comprises 16 residues. In DNA, the CDR3 is TGTGCCAGTAGTATATTTGTCCGGGGATCTTCCTACGAGCAGTACTTC. Residues: CASSIFVRGSSYEQYF.

The chain has TRBV10-3 and TRBJ2-7, with 7 bases lining up with TRBD1. This CDR3 is 13 amino acids long. CDR1 ENHRY and CDR2 SYGVKD come from the germline V gene. With 6 bases clipped from V and 7 bases from J, the junction kept 9 bases outside the gene matches. DNA for the CDR3: TGTGCCATCAGGGGGACAGCCGCTCTGGAGCAGTACTTC. This sequence encodes CAIRGTAALEQYF.

The rearrangement uses TRBV19 and TRBJ1-5; 9 bases agree with TRBD1. The CDR3 sequence is 13 residues long. Germline CDR1 is LNHDA and CDR2 is SQIVND (reference sequence). V was pared by 8 bases and J by 3 bases, with 2 bases of the junction left unmatched. The CDR3 here is CASDRGSNQPQHF. CDR3 sequence (DNA): TGTGCCAGTGACAGGGGGTCCAATCAGCCCCAGCATTTT.

J is TRBJ1-1 and V is TRBV11-3, with D unresolved. V was trimmed by 5 bases and J by 1 base, leaving 8 bases between them. Germline values: CDR1 SGHNT, CDR2 YENEEA. The CDR3 is 13 residues long. This chain's CDR3 is CASSLSTNTEAFF. The CDR3 region has the DNA TGTGCCAGCAGCCTAAGTACGAACACTGAAGCTTTCTTT.

The V and J genes are TRBV7-8 and TRBJ2-5, with a possible D match to TRBD2 (5 bases). V was cut by 5 bases and J by 1 base, with 11 bases left in between. In germline, CDR1 is SGHVS, CDR2 FQNEAQ. The CDR3 runs 14 residues. The CDR3 nucleotides are TGTGCCAGCAGCCTACCGGGGTTCCAAGAGACCCAGTACTTC. The encoded protein is CASSLPGFQETQYF.

V and J are TRBV24-1 and TRBJ2-2, with D perhaps TRBD1 (5 bases). This CDR3 is 15 amino acids long. Trimming took off 4 bases at V and 4 bases at J, with 12 bases between the two ends. Germline-derived CDR1 and CDR2 are KGHDR and SFDVKD. The CDR3 loop reads CATSDPRQSTGELFF. CDR3 bases: TGTGCCACCAGTGACCCCAGACAGAGCACCGGGGAGCTGTTTTTT.

The chain links TRBV9 to TRBJ2-3, with a weak D call TRBD2 (6 bases). Trimming removed 0 bases at V and 3 bases at J, with 14 bases between. This CDR3 is 16 amino acids long. Germline-derived CDR1 and CDR2 are SGDLS and YYNGEE. CDR3 in DNA: TGTGCCAGCAGCGTAGGGGCTAGCGTTAGGACAGATACGCAGTATTTT. It yields the protein CASSVGASVRTDTQYF.

This clone has a handful of counts. The chain carries TRBV6-6 and TRBJ1-1; no clear D gene. This CDR3 has 11 amino acids. Germline lookup yields CDR1 MNHNY and CDR2 SVGAGI (reference sequence). V was shortened by 3 bases and J by 11 bases, with 10 bases between the two germline ends. The CDR3 loop reads CASSYMGEAFF. In DNA form, the CDR3 reads TGTGCCAGCAGTTATATGGGAGAGGCTTTCTTT.

This chain links TRBV19 with TRBJ2-7, with D maybe TRBD1 (5 bases). This CDR3 has 13 residues. The V gene lost 3 bases and the J gene lost 1 base, with 7 bases spanning the gap. From germline, CDR1 is LNHDA and CDR2 SQIVND (reference sequence). The CDR3 DNA sequence: TGTGCCAGTAGTATGACAGAGTCCTACGAGCAGTACTTC. It translates to CASSMTESYEQYF.

Comment on this clone: The sample holds other DNA sequences that translate to the same CDR3. The rearrangement uses TRBV27 and TRBJ1-2; D not certain. V was pared by 6 bases and J by 2 bases, with 13 bases between. This CDR3 is 14 amino acids long. Germline V gene lookup returns CDR1 MNHEY and CDR2 SMNVEV (reference sequence). The CDR3 protein is CASSPRGGNYGYTF. The CDR3 bases are TGTGCCAGCAGCCCCAGAGGAGGAAACTATGGCTACACCTTC.

This clone came up a few times. The gene calls are TRBV6-5 and TRBJ1-2; a possible D gene is TRBD1 (5 bases). This CDR3 comprises 15 residues. Germline CDR1 is MNHEY and CDR2 is SVGAGI. Trimming shortened V by 7 bases and J by 5 bases, and 20 bases separated the two germline ends. The CDR3 nucleotides read TGTGCCAGCACCGCGAGATTAGACAGTTTTTATGGCTACACCTTC. Residues: CASTARLDSFYGYTF.

This chain uses TRBV10-3 with TRBJ2-3, with 9 bases aligning to TRBD2. The V and J ends lost 6 bases and 0 bases, in that order; junction bases with no gene match: 10. Looked up from germline, CDR1 is ENHRY and CDR2 is SYGVKD. The CDR3 is 17 residues long. The CDR3 nucleotides read TGTGCCATCAGAACCTCCCTAGCGGGGCCTAGCACAGATACGCAGTATTTT. As protein: CAIRTSLAGPSTDTQYF.

The chain combines TRBV29-1 with TRBJ2-3; D is uncertain. The germline V gene encodes CDR1 SQVTM and CDR2 ANQGSEA. This CDR3 contains 11 residues. The CDR3 loop is CILGSSDTQYF. The CDR3 bases are TGCATTTTAGGTAGCTCAGATACGCAGTATTTT.

The V and J genes are TRBV10-3 and TRBJ2-7; possibly TRBD1 for D (5 bases). The CDR3 sequence is 13 residues long. The germline CDR1 and CDR2 sequences are ENHRY and SYGVKD. V lost 9 bases, J lost 2 bases, and 14 bases lay in between. CDR3 loop: CAIQGHATYEQYF. CDR3 in DNA: TGTGCCATTCAGGGTCACGCTACCTACGAGCAGTACTTC.

The gene calls are TRBV7-3 and TRBJ2-5, with TRBD1 matching 7 bases. The CDR3 consists of 15 residues. J gave up 2 bases and V 2 bases, and 5 bases lay outside the gene matches. The V gene's germline CDR1 is SGHTA and CDR2 FQGTGA. The CDR3 DNA is TGTGCCAGCAGCTTAGGGGTGGGACAGCAAGAGACCCAGTACTTC. Residues: CASSLGVGQQETQYF. Based on the CDR3 plus reference TRBV7-3 and TRBJ2-5, the full variable domain is GAGVSQTPSNKVTEKGKYVELRCDPISGHTALYWYRQSLGQGPEFLIYFQGTGAADDSGLPNDRFFAVRPEGSVSTLKIQRTERGDSAVYLCASSLGVGQQETQYFGPGTRLLVL.

The table lists this clone with a few counts. The rearrangement joins TRBV3-1 (or the pseudogene TRBV3-2) to TRBJ1-1; no clear D. Germline lookup yields CDR1 LGHDT and CDR2 YNNKEL (reference sequence). Trimming left V 5 bases short and J 1 base short, with 11 bases between. The CDR3 runs 14 residues. The CDR3: CASSLRERNTEAFF. The CDR3 nucleotides are TGTGCCAGCAGCTTGAGGGAGAGGAACACTGAAGCTTTCTTT.

This chain links TRBV11-3 with TRBJ2-7; possible D gene TRBD1, 5 bases. Germline V gene lookup returns CDR1 SGHNT and CDR2 YENEEA. The CDR3 runs 14 residues. Trimming stripped 3 bases from V and 3 bases from J, with 12 bases between. The CDR3 sequence is CASSFGPGRYEQYF. CDR3 in DNA: TGTGCCAGCAGCTTTGGCCCAGGGCGCTACGAGCAGTACTTC.

The rearrangement uses TRBV5-4 and TRBJ2-3, with TRBD2 matching over 9 bases. Trimming at V came to 1 base and at J to 1 base, leaving 7 bases not matched to a gene. CDR3 length: 17 residues. From germline, CDR1 is SGHNT and CDR2 YYREEE (reference sequence). The CDR3 loop reads CASSLPLAGSGTDTQYF. The CDR3 DNA reads TGTGCCAGCAGCTTGCCCCTAGCGGGGTCAGGCACAGATACGCAGTATTTT.

This sequence joins TRBV27 and TRBJ2-3, with 10 nucleotides matching TRBD2. Germline CDR1 reads MNHEY; CDR2 reads SMNVEV (reference sequence). V lost 5 bases and J lost 3; bases outside the gene matches: 8. The CDR3 covers 16 residues. The CDR3 DNA follows: TGTGCCAGCAGTACCCCTAGCGGGAGAAGGACAGATACGCAGTATTTT. Protein sequence: CASSTPSGRRTDTQYF.

The chain is built from TRBV2 and TRBJ2-1; D might be TRBD1 (5 bases). V was clipped by 1 base and J by 4 bases, with 11 bases between them. The CDR3 covers 15 residues. Germline-derived CDR1 and CDR2 are SNHLY and FYNNEI. CDR3 DNA: TGTGCCAGCAGTGAAGATTTCAGACAGTACAATGAGCAGTTCTTC. Its translation: CASSEDFRQYNEQFF.

The chain carries TRBV30 and TRBJ1-4; D possibly corresponds to TRBD1 (6 bases). V lost 5 bases, J lost 8 bases, and 15 bases lay in between. Germline CDR1 reads GTSNPN; CDR2 reads SVGIG (reference sequence). This CDR3 is built from 13 residues. The CDR3 DNA reads as TGTGCCTGGCGCCAGGGGCCCGAGGAAAAACTGTTTTTT. Translated, it gives CAWRQGPEEKLFF.

The chain combines TRBV19 with TRBJ1-5; D is unclear. Trimming cost V 2 bases and J 2 bases, with 10 bases left between them. This CDR3 comprises 15 residues. Per germline, CDR1 LNHDA and CDR2 SQIVND (reference sequence). CDR3: CASSINGRGNQPQHF. The CDR3 DNA sequence: TGTGCCAGTAGTATAAACGGTCGGGGCAATCAGCCCCAGCATTTT.

The chain joins TRBV24-1 to TRBJ2-1, with a weak D call TRBD2 (6 bases). CDR3 size: 15 residues. Germline loops: CDR1 KGHDR, CDR2 SFDVKD. The V and J ends lost 4 bases and 4 bases respectively, with 13 bases between them. CDR3 in DNA: TGTGCCACCAGTGAGGGCGGGGCTGTGTACAATGAGCAGTTCTTC. It codes for CATSEGGAVYNEQFF.

The chain has TRBV4-3 and TRBJ2-7, with 14 bases identical to TRBD2. The CDR3 has 18 amino acids. Germline CDR1 is LGHNA and CDR2 is YSLEER. V was pared by 2 bases and J by 2 bases, with 8 bases of the junction left unmatched. The CDR3 region is CASSQLGATSGGAYEQYF. For the CDR3, the DNA is TGCGCCAGCAGCCAATTGGGGGCGACTAGCGGGGGGGCCTACGAGCAGTACTTC.

The chain uses TRBV5-6 and TRBJ1-2; D remains unclear. This CDR3 is 12 amino acids long. V was cut by 3 bases and J by 5 bases, with 8 bases left in between. In germline, CDR1 is SGHDT, CDR2 YYEEEE. The CDR3 DNA reads as TGTGCCAGCAGCTCCGGGAGGTATGGCTACACCTTC. Translated: CASSSGRYGYTF.

The chain links TRBV30 to TRBJ1-2; unclear D gene. The CDR3 runs to 13 residues. CDR1 GTSNPN and CDR2 SVGIG come from the germline V gene (reference sequence). The V and J ends lost 0 bases and 8 bases respectively, with 13 bases between them. CDR3 DNA sequence: TGTGCCTGGAGTGTACGTTACGGGTTAGGCTACACCTTC. Translation gives CAWSVRYGLGYTF. Full variable domain (remainder filled in from reference TRBV30 and TRBJ1-2): SQTIHQWPATLVQPVGSPLSLECTVEGTSNPNLYWYRQAAGRGLQLLFYSVGIGQISSEVPQNLSASRPQDRQFILSSKKLLLSDSGFYLCAWSVRYGLGYTFGSGTRLTVV.

The rearrangement links TRBV28 to TRBJ2-3; tentative D call: TRBD2 (6 bases). The CDR3 extends over 18 amino acids. CDR1 is MDHEN and CDR2 is SYDVKM in the germline V gene. The V and J ends lost 4 bases and 0 bases respectively, with 20 bases between them. The CDR3 reads CASSSLGLPWASTDTQYF. CDR3 coding DNA: TGTGCCAGCAGTTCCCTGGGACTCCCTTGGGCCAGCACAGATACGCAGTATTTT.